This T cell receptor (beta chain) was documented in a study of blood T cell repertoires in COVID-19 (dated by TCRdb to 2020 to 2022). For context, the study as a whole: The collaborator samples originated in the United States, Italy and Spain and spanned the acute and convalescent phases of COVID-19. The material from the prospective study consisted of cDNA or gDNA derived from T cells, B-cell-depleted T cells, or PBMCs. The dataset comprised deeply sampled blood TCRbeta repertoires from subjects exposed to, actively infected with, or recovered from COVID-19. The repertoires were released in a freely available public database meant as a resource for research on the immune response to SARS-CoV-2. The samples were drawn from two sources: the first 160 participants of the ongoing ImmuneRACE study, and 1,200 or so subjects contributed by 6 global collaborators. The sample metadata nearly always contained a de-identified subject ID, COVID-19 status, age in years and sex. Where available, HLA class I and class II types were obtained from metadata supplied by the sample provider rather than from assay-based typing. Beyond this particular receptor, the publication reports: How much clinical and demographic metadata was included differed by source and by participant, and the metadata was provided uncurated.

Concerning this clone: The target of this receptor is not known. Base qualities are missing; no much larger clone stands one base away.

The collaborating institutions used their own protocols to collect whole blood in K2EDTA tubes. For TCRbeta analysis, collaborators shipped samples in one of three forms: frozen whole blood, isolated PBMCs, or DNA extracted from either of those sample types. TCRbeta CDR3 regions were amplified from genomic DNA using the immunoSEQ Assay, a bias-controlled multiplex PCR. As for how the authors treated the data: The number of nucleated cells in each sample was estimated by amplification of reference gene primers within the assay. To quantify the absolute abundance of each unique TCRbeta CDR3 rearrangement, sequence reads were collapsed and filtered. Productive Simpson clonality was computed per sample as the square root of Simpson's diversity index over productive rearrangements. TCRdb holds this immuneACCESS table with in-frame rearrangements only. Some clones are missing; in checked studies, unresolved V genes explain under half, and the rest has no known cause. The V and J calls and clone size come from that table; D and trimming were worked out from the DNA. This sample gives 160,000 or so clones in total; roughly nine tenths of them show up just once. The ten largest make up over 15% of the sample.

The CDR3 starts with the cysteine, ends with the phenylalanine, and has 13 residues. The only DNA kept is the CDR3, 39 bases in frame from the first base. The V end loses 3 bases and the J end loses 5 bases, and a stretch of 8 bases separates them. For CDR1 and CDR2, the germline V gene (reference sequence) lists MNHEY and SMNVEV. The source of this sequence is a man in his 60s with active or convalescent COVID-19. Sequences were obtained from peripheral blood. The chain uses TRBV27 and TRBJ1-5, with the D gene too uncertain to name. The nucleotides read TGTGCCAGCAGTTTGCGAAGCTATCAGCCCCAGCATTTT. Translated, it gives CASSLRSYQPQHF.